The present T cell receptor (beta chain) was sequenced within a study of T cell changes during pregnancy in multiple sclerosis. Per germline, CDR1 SGDLS and CDR2 YYNGEE. Trimming shortened V by 0 bases and J by 2 bases, and 17 bases separated the two germline ends. This CDR3 region has 17 residues. Clones were read by immunoSEQ multiplex PCR, and TCRdb kept only the in-frame ones, dropping some. The table shows tens of thousands of clones, with roughly 94% occurring only once. The TCR originated in a female donor in good health, enrolled as a control in a pregnancy study. This material consisted of peripheral blood, taken in the second trimester of pregnancy. The genes are TRBV9 and TRBJ2-5; a weak D match, TRBD2 (6 bases). As DNA, the CDR3 is TGTGCCAGCAGCGTAGGTTTCGAGGGTGGGGGGCAAGAGACCCAGTACTTC. Encoded protein: CASSVGFEGGGQETQYF.